The 27 T cell receptor beta chains given below trace back to one sample, sequenced in a study of blood T cell repertoires in COVID-19. The repertoire was sequenced with immunoSEQ multiplex PCR; TCRdb's copy has only in-frame clones and lacks some. The sample carries a few hundred thousand clones, approximately 89% recorded once. The specimen was peripheral blood. The source of these receptors is an older woman with COVID-19, enrolled during active disease.

This clone was seen once. The rearrangement uses TRBV6-4 and TRBJ1-2; D is uncertain. This CDR3 has 10 amino acids. The germline CDR1 and CDR2 sequences are MRHNA and SNTAGT. Trimming removed 7 bases from V and 5 bases from J, with 5 bases in between. In DNA form, the CDR3 reads TGTGCCAGCATTACTTATGGCTACACCTTC. This codes for CASITYGYTF.

V and J are TRBV18 and TRBJ2-1; 11 bases are shared with TRBD1. V lost 4 bases, J lost 7 bases, and 3 bases stayed unmatched. This CDR3 is built from 14 residues. Germline CDR1 reads KGHSH; CDR2 reads LQKENI. This CDR3 reads CASSRGQGVNEQFF. The CDR3 coding sequence is TGTGCCAGCTCACGGGGACAGGGGGTTAATGAGCAGTTCTTC.

The rearrangement uses TRBV11-2 and TRBJ1-2; no clear D gene. Germline assignment: CDR1 SGHAT and CDR2 FQNNGV. V was clipped by 2 bases and J by 5 bases, with 9 bases between them. This CDR3 contains 13 residues. The CDR3 DNA follows: TGTGCCAGCAGCTTAACTGAGGTATATGGCTACACCTTC. Protein: CASSLTEVYGYTF.

As for this clone: The sample holds other DNA sequences that translate to the same CDR3. V usage is TRBV20-1 and J usage is TRBJ2-1; TRBD1 matches 8 bases. The length of the CDR3 is 14 residues. Trimming at V came to 3 bases and at J to 2 bases, leaving 3 bases not matched to a gene. Germline assignment: CDR1 DFQATT and CDR2 SNEGSKA (reference sequence). The CDR3 protein is CSASNRGTYNEQFF. CDR3 coding DNA: TGCAGTGCTAGTAACAGGGGGACCTACAATGAGCAGTTCTTC.

CDR3 bases: TGTGCCAGCAGCGTAGGTGTCGGGACTAGCGGGGGGCGGGGAGAGACCCAGTACTTC. Encoded protein: CASSVGVGTSGGRGETQYF. J is TRBJ2-5 and V is TRBV9, with TRBD2 matching 15 bases. Germline loops: CDR1 SGDLS, CDR2 YYNGEE. The length of the CDR3 is 19 residues. Trimming removed 0 bases from V and 4 bases from J; junction bases left unmatched: 10.

The chain uses TRBV28 and TRBJ1-2; a possible D gene is TRBD1 (5 bases). The germline V gene has CDR1 MDHEN and CDR2 SYDVKM. CDR3 length: 13 residues. V gave up 2 bases and J gave up 2 bases, with 6 bases separating them. In nucleotides, the CDR3 is TGTGCCAGCAGTTTACCAGGGAACTATGGCTACACCTTC. Encoded protein: CASSLPGNYGYTF.

On this clone: The same CDR3 can be traced to other DNA sequences in this sample. The chain recombines TRBV6-5 with TRBJ1-2, with D hard to call. The CDR3 consists of 11 residues. CDR1 is MNHEY and CDR2 is SVGAGI in the germline V gene. V dropped 8 bases and J dropped 0 bases, with 4 bases sitting between them. CDR3: CASSSNYGYTF. CDR3 nucleotide sequence: TGTGCCAGCTCCTCTAACTATGGCTACACCTTC.

V is TRBV28 and J is TRBJ1-2; weak D call: TRBD1 (6 bases). Germline CDR1 is MDHEN and CDR2 is SYDVKM. CDR3 length: 14 amino acids. The V and J ends lost 6 bases and 2 bases respectively, with 13 bases between them. In nucleotides, the CDR3 is TGTGCCAGCAGGAGAAAAGGACAGAACTATGGCTACACCTTC. Its protein product is CASRRKGQNYGYTF.

V gene TRBV14 combines with J gene TRBJ1-2, with 8 bases matching TRBD1. This CDR3 region has 13 residues. The V segment lost 4 bases and the J segment 3 bases; nucleotides outside the gene matches: 1. Germline values: CDR1 SGHDN, CDR2 FVKESK. The CDR3 DNA follows: TGTGCCAGCAGCCGACAGGGGTACTATGGCTACACCTTC. Its protein product is CASSRQGYYGYTF.

On this clone itself: Other DNA sequences of this sample code for an identical CDR3. The chain combines TRBV18 with TRBJ1-2; 7 nucleotides line up with TRBD1. The junction had 3 bases not matched to a gene; V was cut back by 3 bases and J by 2 bases. Germline CDR1 is KGHSH and CDR2 is LQKENI. CDR3 length equals 14 residues. In nucleotides, the CDR3 is TGTGCCAGCTCACCTCTGGACAGGAACTATGGCTACACCTTC. This codes for CASSPLDRNYGYTF.

The chain couples TRBV6-5 to TRBJ1-1; D unclear. Germline-derived CDR1 and CDR2 are MNHEY and SVGAGI. Trimming removed 10 bases from V and 6 bases from J, with 18 bases in between. This CDR3 spans 13 amino acids. This chain's CDR3 is CAIRPPGIPEAFF. The CDR3 DNA is TGTGCCATCCGACCCCCAGGAATCCCTGAAGCTTTCTTT.

This clone has a handful of counts. This chain links TRBV5-6 with TRBJ2-2; perhaps TRBD2 as D (5 bases). This CDR3 has 17 amino acids. CDR1 is SGHDT and CDR2 is YYEEEE in the germline V gene. Trimming left V 4 bases short and J 5 bases short, with 21 bases between. This chain's CDR3 is CASSGLGAEDGTGELFF. The CDR3 DNA is TGTGCCAGCAGCGGCTTAGGAGCGGAAGACGGGACCGGGGAGCTGTTTTTT.

V usage is TRBV21-1 and J usage is TRBJ2-1; TRBD2, the table's D call, lacks a check against the DNA. TRBV21-1 is classified as a pseudogene. This CDR3 contains 17 residues. CDR3 loop: CASSRTKLAGPYNEQFF. For the CDR3, the DNA is TGTGCCAGCAGCCGAACTAAACTAGCGGGGCCCTACAATGAGCAGTTCTTC.

The chain links TRBV13 to TRBJ2-1; no reliable D call. V gave up 2 bases and J gave up 4 bases, with 6 bases separating them. The V gene's germline CDR1 is PRHDT and CDR2 FYEKMQ (reference sequence). This CDR3 is built from 13 residues. The CDR3 sequence: CASSLLRYNEQFF. For the CDR3, the DNA is TGTGCCAGCAGCTTACTACGGTACAATGAGCAGTTCTTC.

V usage is TRBV3-1 (or the pseudogene TRBV3-2) and J usage is TRBJ2-7; 10 bases fit TRBD2. V trimming: 4 bases; J trimming: 4 bases; junction bases outside the gene matches: 10. The CDR3 extends over 16 amino acids. CDR1 is LGHDT, CDR2 YNNKEL, per germline (reference sequence). CDR3: CASSPALAGAWYEQYF. CDR3 sequence (DNA): TGTGCCAGCAGCCCCGCCCTAGCGGGGGCCTGGTACGAGCAGTACTTC.

This clone was observed once. The chain carries TRBV6-5 and TRBJ1-6; 7 nucleotides match TRBD1. Trimming removed 5 bases from V and 10 bases from J; junction bases left unmatched: 2. Germline assignment: CDR1 MNHEY and CDR2 SVGAGI. The CDR3 has 12 amino acids. In DNA, the CDR3 is TGTGCCAGCAGTCAGGGGGACTCACCCCTCCACTTT. Protein product: CASSQGDSPLHF.

V gene TRBV6-2 or TRBV6-3 combines with J gene TRBJ1-5; D is ambiguous. Germline CDR1 is MNHEY and CDR2 is SVGEGT. This CDR3 has 15 amino acids. Trimming took 2 bases from V and 4 from J, leaving 12 bases between them. Written as DNA, the CDR3 is TGTGCCAGCAGTTACGCCCTTGGAGGAAATCAGCCCCAGCATTTT. Encoded protein: CASSYALGGNQPQHF.

The rearrangement links TRBV28 to TRBJ1-2; D perhaps matches TRBD1 (5 bases). Looked up from germline, CDR1 is MDHEN and CDR2 is SYDVKM. The V gene lost 4 bases and the J gene lost 8 bases, with 17 bases spanning the gap. This CDR3 spans 14 amino acids. The CDR3 region is CASSSRGWSEGYTF. The DNA for the CDR3 is TGTGCCAGCAGTTCCCGGGGGTGGTCGGAAGGCTACACCTTC.

The CDR3 loop reads CSSEGAGDNEQFF. CDR3 coding DNA: TGCAGCTCCGAGGGTGCGGGGGACAATGAGCAGTTCTTC. This rearrangement joins TRBV29-1 to TRBJ2-1, with 7 bases fitting TRBD2. V lost 8 bases to trimming and J lost 5 bases; unmatched junction nucleotides: 9. CDR1 SQVTM and CDR2 ANQGSEA come from the germline V gene. CDR3 size: 13 residues.

This rearrangement joins TRBV2 to TRBJ2-7; 8 nucleotides match TRBD1. Germline V CDR1 and CDR2: SNHLY, FYNNEI. J lost 6 bases, V lost 6 bases, and 4 bases had no gene match. This CDR3 is 12 amino acids long. The CDR3 DNA sequence: TGTGCCAGCAGGTCAGGGGGCTTCGAGCAGTACTTC. This sequence encodes CASRSGGFEQYF. Variable domain in full (rest from reference TRBV2 and TRBJ2-7): EPEVTQTPSHQVTQMGQEVILRCVPISNHLYFYWYRQILGQKVEFLVSFYNNEISEKSEIFDDQFSVERPDGSNFTLKIRSTKLEDSAMYFCASRSGGFEQYFGPGTRLTVT.

The chain couples TRBV27 to TRBJ2-1, with TRBD2 as a possible D gene (6 bases). From germline, CDR1 is MNHEY and CDR2 SMNVEV (reference sequence). The V end lost 2 bases, the J end lost 0 bases, and 8 bases lay between the germline ends. The CDR3 sequence is 15 residues long. The CDR3, as DNA: TGTGCCAGCAGTTTAGTGGGGGGCTCCTACAATGAGCAGTTCTTC. Translated, it gives CASSLVGGSYNEQFF.

V usage is TRBV19 and J usage is TRBJ1-2; weak D call: TRBD1 (5 bases). V shed 5 bases and J shed 6 bases, with 13 bases lying between them. The CDR3 has 13 amino acids. The germline gives CDR1 LNHDA, CDR2 SQIVND (reference sequence). This CDR3 is CASSRTGVNGYTF. The CDR3 DNA reads TGTGCCAGTAGTCGCACGGGGGTCAATGGCTACACCTTC.

This chain links TRBV19 with TRBJ1-5; TRBD1 matches at 9 bases. This CDR3 contains 12 residues. Germline CDR1 LNHDA, CDR2 SQIVND (reference sequence). J gave up 7 bases and V 11 bases, and 6 bases lay outside the gene matches. CDR3 in DNA: TGTGCCGCCGGGACAGGGAGGCAGCCCCAGCATTTT. It specifies CAAGTGRQPQHF.

The chain recombines TRBV28 with TRBJ1-5; 9 bases map to TRBD1. The V gene end was trimmed by 5 bases and the J gene end by 6 bases; junction bases not matched to a gene: 14. This CDR3 is built from 17 residues. The germline gives CDR1 MDHEN, CDR2 SYDVKM. CDR3 sequence: CASSPTTGGKVSQPQHF. CDR3 coding DNA: TGTGCCAGCAGTCCCACTACAGGGGGCAAAGTTAGTCAGCCCCAGCATTTT.

V and J are TRBV4-1 and TRBJ1-2; D unresolved. Trimming took off 1 base at V and 3 bases at J, with 9 bases between the two ends. The V gene's germline CDR1 is MGHRA and CDR2 YSYEKL. CDR3 length equals 14 residues. The CDR3 DNA reads as TGCGCCAGCAGCCAAGCTACGGGATACTATGGCTACACCTTC. Its protein product is CASSQATGYYGYTF.

The rearrangement joins TRBV5-1 to TRBJ1-1; D is perhaps TRBD1 (5 bases). The CDR3 has 14 amino acids. CDR1 and CDR2 from the germline V gene are SGHRS and YFSETQ. With 7 bases removed from V and 2 bases from J, the gap between germline ends came to 15 bases. CDR3 DNA sequence: TGCGCCAGCGGGATCGGGGGGTTAAACACTGAAGCTTTCTTT. This gives the protein CASGIGGLNTEAFF.

This clone turned up a few times. This rearrangement joins TRBV5-1 to TRBJ1-5; no definite D call. The CDR3 has 14 residues. The germline V and J ends were trimmed by 0 bases and 6 bases, with 10 bases remaining between them. Germline V lookup: CDR1 SGHRS, CDR2 YFSETQ. CDR3 DNA: TGCGCCAGCAGCTTGGCGGAAGGAGGTCAGCCCCAGCATTTT. Protein sequence: CASSLAEGGQPQHF.